Following are 14 T cell receptor beta chains from one sample sequenced in a study of OX40 agonist ivuxolimab in advanced cancers. Here immunoSEQ multiplex PCR was the method, and the copy in TCRdb shows in-frame clones only, minus some. The table has under 75,000 clones, less than 90% seen once; the top ten hold about 0.77%. The sample in question was CD4+ or CD8+ T cells sorted from blood, obtained in a trial of the OX40 agonist ivuxolimab. These receptors were collected from an adult with an advanced solid tumor such as melanoma, head and neck, liver or kidney cancer.

A single count supports this clone. This rearrangement joins TRBV7-9 to TRBJ2-1, with unresolved D. V dropped 3 bases and J dropped 12 bases, with 12 bases sitting between them. The CDR3 loop spans 12 amino acids. Germline CDR1 reads SEHNR; CDR2 reads FQNEAQ (reference sequence). The CDR3 coding sequence is TGTGCCAGCAGCTTTCAACGCCCGGGGCAGTTCTTC. Amino acid sequence: CASSFQRPGQFF.

Here the CDR3 reads CAWSRGEGQPQHF. The DNA for the CDR3 is TGTGCCTGGAGTAGAGGGGAGGGTCAGCCCCAGCATTTT. This rearrangement joins TRBV30 to TRBJ1-5, with D tentatively TRBD1 (5 bases). Germline V gene sequence: CDR1 GTSNPN, CDR2 SVGIG (reference sequence). There are 13 residues in the CDR3. Trimming shortened V by 2 bases and J by 6 bases, and 11 bases separated the two germline ends.

The gene calls are TRBV15 and TRBJ2-1; D is undetermined. V lost 0 bases and J 0 bases, leaving 12 bases between the germline ends. Per germline, CDR1 LNHNV and CDR2 YYDKDF (reference sequence). The CDR3 has 17 residues. The CDR3 DNA reads TGTGCCACCAGCAGAGATAGGGTCGTGGTCTCCTACAATGAGCAGTTCTTC. It codes for CATSRDRVVVSYNEQFF.

V usage is TRBV15 and J usage is TRBJ2-7, with D possibly matching TRBD1 (5 bases). V lost 3 bases, J lost 9 bases, and 15 bases lay in between. The CDR3 contains 13 residues. From germline, CDR1 is LNHNV and CDR2 YYDKDF (reference sequence). The DNA for the CDR3 is TGTGCCACCAGCAGGGACCCAGGGTCCTGGCAGTACTTC. This encodes CATSRDPGSWQYF. Based on the CDR3 plus reference TRBV15 and TRBJ2-7, the full variable domain is DAMVIQNPRYQVTQFGKPVTLSCSQTLNHNVMYWYQQKSSQAPKLLFHYYDKDFNNEADTPDNFQSRRPNTSFCFLDIRSPGLGDTAMYLCATSRDPGSWQYFGPGTRLTVT.

V usage is TRBV7-8 and J usage is TRBJ2-5; D is perhaps TRBD1 (6 bases). Germline CDR1 reads SGHVS; CDR2 reads FQNEAQ. CDR3 length equals 15 residues. The ends were cut back, 5 bases at V and 5 bases at J, with 18 bases in the middle. CDR3 loop: CASSVGTPRSETQYF. The CDR3 region has the DNA TGTGCCAGCAGCGTCGGGACACCGCGGTCGGAGACCCAGTACTTC.

The V call is TRBV27, the J call TRBJ2-1, with TRBD1 as a possible D gene (5 bases). The germline CDR1 and CDR2 sequences are MNHEY and SMNVEV (reference sequence). With 6 bases removed from V and 6 bases from J, the gap between germline ends came to 12 bases. The CDR3 consists of 13 residues. CDR3 DNA sequence: TGTGCCAGCAGACCTGACAGCGCCAATGAGCAGTTCTTC. As protein: CASRPDSANEQFF.

CDR3 sequence (DNA): TGCGCCAGCAGCTTGGCCGTTGGGGAACAAGAGACCCAGTACTTC. The encoded protein is CASSLAVGEQETQYF. The chain employs TRBV5-1 and TRBJ2-5; no reliable D call. The V gene's germline CDR1 is SGHRS and CDR2 YFSETQ. The CDR3 is 15 amino acids. The V end lost 0 bases, the J end lost 2 bases, and 11 bases lay between the germline ends.

The CDR3 DNA is TGTGCCAGCAGTCTCCTAGGTAGCAATCAGCCCCAGCATTTT. This gives the protein CASSLLGSNQPQHF. The gene calls are TRBV27 and TRBJ1-5; no clear D. The germline V and J ends were trimmed by 5 bases and 0 bases, with 8 bases remaining between them. Looked up from germline, CDR1 is MNHEY and CDR2 is SMNVEV (reference sequence). The CDR3 has 14 amino acids.

The V and J genes are TRBV18 and TRBJ1-2; D is undetermined. CDR3 length equals 14 residues. V lost 0 bases to trimming and J lost 5 bases, with 10 bases between them. The germline CDR1 and CDR2 sequences are KGHSH and LQKENI. CDR3 in amino acids: CASSPPERVYGYTF. CDR3 nucleotide sequence: TGTGCCAGCTCACCACCGGAGAGGGTATATGGCTACACCTTC.

The V call is TRBV10-2, the J call TRBJ2-7, with D possibly being TRBD1 or TRBD2 (5 bases each). V lost 5 bases and J 6 bases, leaving 11 bases between the germline ends. This CDR3 contains 12 residues. The V gene's germline CDR1 is WSHSY and CDR2 SAAADI. The CDR3 DNA follows: TGCGCCAGCAGTAGCGGTGGGGCCGAGCAGTACTTC. It is translated as CASSSGGAEQYF.

The chain employs TRBV6-1 and TRBJ2-1, with 13 bases identical to TRBD2. This CDR3 region has 15 residues. Losses at the gene ends were 4 bases for V and 8 bases for J; bases not matched to a gene: 5. Germline lookup yields CDR1 MNHNS and CDR2 SASEGT. CDR3 residues: CASSVGLAGVYEQFF. DNA for the CDR3: TGTGCCAGCAGTGTAGGACTAGCGGGAGTCTATGAGCAGTTCTTC.

The chain employs TRBV19 and TRBJ1-1; 9 bases line up with TRBD1. Germline CDR1 reads LNHDA; CDR2 reads SQIVND (reference sequence). V shed 7 bases and J 0 bases; nucleotides not matched to a gene: 24. The CDR3 loop spans 21 amino acids. CDR3 residues: CASTLGVDRGTLFLLNTEAFF. The CDR3 bases are TGTGCCAGTACCCTAGGGGTGGACAGGGGTACACTTTTCCTTTTGAACACTGAAGCTTTCTTT.

The chain recombines TRBV7-8 with TRBJ1-1; the match to TRBD1 covers 8 bases. CDR1 and CDR2 from the germline V gene are SGHVS and FQNEAQ. Trimming removed 0 bases from V and 6 bases from J; junction bases left unmatched: 9. CDR3 length equals 16 residues. The CDR3 bases are TGTGCCAGCAGCTTAGCCCTAGGACAGGGAGTCGCTGAAGCTTTCTTT. It codes for CASSLALGQGVAEAFF.

V is TRBV5-1 and J is TRBJ1-1; D might be TRBD1 (5 bases). CDR1 and CDR2 from the germline V gene are SGHRS and YFSETQ. V lost 0 bases and J 8 bases, leaving 11 bases between the germline ends. The CDR3 has 13 amino acids. CDR3 sequence: CASSLEDSLEAFF. As DNA, the CDR3 is TGCGCCAGCAGCTTGGAAGACAGCCTAGAAGCTTTCTTT.